This entry is about one T cell receptor beta chain. Its matching antigen is unknown. Germline trimming cut 4 bases from V and 7 bases from J; bases unmatched to any gene: 7. CDR1 and CDR2 (germline): SGHDT, YYEEEE. This CDR3 has 13 amino acids. The data are from a study of T cell responses to AZD1222 COVID-19 vaccine. The study, taken as a whole, reports: A reported finding is that nearly half of spike-specific TCRs target unmutated variant regions.

Only in-frame clones appear in the TCRdb table, and some are missing; sequencing was by immunoSEQ multiplex PCR. The sample holds about 97,000 clones, 75% to 90% seen once. The chain employs TRBV5-6 and TRBJ1-2; TRBD1 matches at 7 bases. The receptor was isolated from an adult in good health. Sequenced material: peripheral blood, taken on day 0 of AZD1222 vaccination. The CDR3 DNA is TGTGCCAGCAGCCCCTCTGACAGGGCTGGCTACACCTTC. Its translation: CASSPSDRAGYTF.